The 21 T cell receptor beta chains below were found in one sample sequenced in a study of T cells in tumors after PD-1 blockade. Sequenced by immunoSEQ multiplex PCR; TCRdb stores in-frame clones only, minus some. This sample has fewer than 50,000 clones, with around 85% found just once. Source: PBMCs, taken before anti-PD-1 treatment. These receptors all come from a human donor with basal cell carcinoma.

V gene TRBV5-5 combines with J gene TRBJ2-7; TRBD1 or TRBD2 may be the D gene (9 bases each). The CDR3 has 15 residues. Per germline, CDR1 SGHKS and CDR2 YYEKEE (reference sequence). V was cut by 9 bases and J by 3 bases, with 22 bases left in between. The CDR3 spells CATNRGLAGRYEQYF. CDR3 bases: TGTGCCACCAACAGGGGGCTAGCGGGACGCTACGAGCAGTACTTC.

The chain is built from TRBV19 and TRBJ2-1, with 7 bases that match TRBD1. The germline V gene has CDR1 LNHDA and CDR2 SQIVND (reference sequence). V shed 7 bases, J shed 7 bases, and the junction held 16 bases outside the gene matches. This CDR3 region has 16 residues. CDR3 region: CASISSTGALGNEQFF. In DNA, the CDR3 is TGTGCCAGTATCTCAAGCACAGGGGCCTTGGGAAATGAGCAGTTCTTC.

V usage is TRBV5-1 and J usage is TRBJ2-1, with D hard to call. The V and J ends lost 0 bases and 0 bases respectively, with 7 bases between them. In germline, CDR1 is SGHRS, CDR2 YFSETQ. CDR3 length equals 15 residues. CDR3 bases: TGCGCCAGCAGCTTGGACCTAAGCTCCTACAATGAGCAGTTCTTC. This gives the protein CASSLDLSSYNEQFF.

This chain's CDR3 is CAWSVQGGPQHF. As DNA, the CDR3 is TGTGCCTGGAGTGTACAAGGCGGACCCCAGCATTTT. The J gene is TRBJ1-5, the V gene TRBV30; D ambiguous. Germline CDR1 GTSNPN, CDR2 SVGIG (reference sequence). Trimming removed 0 bases at V and 10 bases at J, with 10 bases between. This CDR3 is 12 amino acids long.

The chain uses TRBV5-1 and TRBJ2-3; D unresolved. Per germline, CDR1 SGHRS and CDR2 YFSETQ. V shed 4 bases and J shed 6 bases, with 12 bases lying between them. The CDR3 runs 13 residues. CDR3 in amino acids: CASSRRSPDTQYF. The CDR3 region has the DNA TGCGCCAGCAGCCGACGCTCACCGGATACGCAGTATTTT.

This clone occurred a few times. The V call is TRBV19, the J call TRBJ2-2; 7 bases are a match to TRBD1. With 5 bases clipped from V and 5 bases from J, the junction kept 11 bases outside the gene matches. Germline CDR1 is LNHDA and CDR2 is SQIVND (reference sequence). The length of the CDR3 is 16 residues. CDR3 coding DNA: TGTGCCAGTAGTTCCTGGACAGGCCGAGAGACCGGGGAGCTGTTTTTT. Translating gives CASSSWTGRETGELFF.

The V call is TRBV2, the J call TRBJ1-2; D is perhaps TRBD1 (5 bases). V lost 3 bases and J lost 8, with 10 bases in between. Looked up from germline, CDR1 is SNHLY and CDR2 is FYNNEI. The length of the CDR3 is 12 residues. This CDR3 is CASSDRTRGYTF. CDR3 in DNA: TGTGCCAGCAGTGATAGGACACGAGGCTACACCTTC.

This rearrangement joins TRBV2 to TRBJ2-7; 7 bases align to TRBD1. V lost 3 bases to trimming and J lost 3 bases; unmatched junction nucleotides: 8. Germline V lookup: CDR1 SNHLY, CDR2 FYNNEI. The CDR3 has 15 amino acids. The CDR3 bases are TGTGCCAGCAGTGATCCAGGACAGGCTTACTACGAGCAGTACTTC. Protein sequence: CASSDPGQAYYEQYF.

The chain joins TRBV9 to TRBJ1-5, with D maybe TRBD1 (6 bases). CDR3 length: 17 amino acids. Germline V gene sequence: CDR1 SGDLS, CDR2 YYNGEE. The V end was cut by 4 bases, the J end by 1 base, with 18 bases between. This CDR3 is CASSQADSPTSNQPQHF. The CDR3, as DNA: TGTGCCAGCAGCCAAGCGGACAGCCCCACCAGCAATCAGCCCCAGCATTTT.

V usage is TRBV7-9 and J usage is TRBJ2-2, with D unclear. V lost 8 bases to trimming and J lost 6 bases, with 16 bases between them. CDR1 and CDR2 (germline): SEHNR, FQNEAQ (reference sequence). CDR3 length: 14 residues. In DNA, the CDR3 is TGTGCCAGCCACCTAGTTCAGTCCTCCGGGGAGCTGTTTTTT. Translating gives CASHLVQSSGELFF. The full variable domain, with the rest looked up from reference TRBV7-9 and TRBJ2-2, is DTGVSQNPRHKITKRGQNVTFRCDPISEHNRLYWYRQTLGQGPEFLTYFQNEAQLEKSRLLSDRFSAERPKGSFSTLEIQRTEQGDSAMYLCASHLVQSSGELFFGEGSRLTVL.

The CDR3 reads CASSQGIQRRDGQYF. For the CDR3, the DNA is TGTGCCAGCAGCCAAGGGATACAGCGCAGGGACGGGCAGTACTTC. The rearrangement joins TRBV3-1 (or the pseudogene TRBV3-2) to TRBJ2-7; D may correspond to TRBD1 or TRBD2 (5 bases each). The V gene lost 1 base and the J gene lost 9 bases, with 19 bases spanning the gap. Looked up from germline, CDR1 is LGHDT and CDR2 is YNNKEL (reference sequence). The CDR3 has 15 amino acids.

This clone is a singleton in its sample. Other DNA sequences of this sample code for an identical CDR3. The J gene is TRBJ2-5, the V gene TRBV18, with 7 bases aligning to TRBD2. J was trimmed by 2 bases and V by 6 bases; bases with no gene match: 6. The CDR3 runs to 14 residues. Per the germline V gene, CDR1 is KGHSH and CDR2 is LQKENI. For the CDR3, the DNA is TGTGCCAGCTCCCCGAGGACTAGGCAAGAGACCCAGTACTTC. Protein: CASSPRTRQETQYF.

J is TRBJ1-2 and V is TRBV25-1; 7 nucleotides agree with TRBD1. Looked up from germline, CDR1 is MGHDK and CDR2 is SYGVNS. This CDR3 comprises 15 residues. Trimming took 2 bases from V and 2 from J; bases not matched to a gene: 5. The CDR3 DNA reads TGTGCCAGCAGTGAACGACAGGGACGCAACTATGGCTACACCTTC. Its protein product is CASSERQGRNYGYTF.

The V and J genes are TRBV29-1 and TRBJ2-3; 8 positions agree with TRBD2. CDR1 SQVTM and CDR2 ANQGSEA come from the germline V gene. The CDR3 extends over 15 amino acids. J gave up 0 bases and V 1 base, and 3 bases lay outside the gene matches. CDR3 residues: CSVEGTSKSTDTQYF. In DNA, the CDR3 is TGCAGCGTTGAAGGGACTAGCAAAAGCACAGATACGCAGTATTTT.

The chain joins TRBV29-1 to TRBJ2-6; tentatively, D is TRBD1 or TRBD2 (5 bases each). V was clipped by 8 bases and J by 0 bases, with 11 bases between them. CDR1 and CDR2 from the germline V gene are SQVTM and ANQGSEA. This CDR3 spans 14 amino acids. The CDR3 sequence is CSCSGLSGANVLTF. In DNA, the CDR3 is TGCAGCTGCTCGGGGCTCTCTGGGGCCAACGTCCTGACTTTC.

CDR3 region: CASSTSGGGRVGTEAFF. CDR3 nucleotides: TGTGCCAGTAGTACATCAGGGGGCGGTAGAGTAGGCACTGAAGCTTTCTTT. The chain has TRBV19 and TRBJ1-1, with 8 positions matching TRBD1. This CDR3 comprises 17 residues. Germline V lookup: CDR1 LNHDA, CDR2 SQIVND (reference sequence). V lost 4 bases to trimming and J lost 4 bases; unmatched junction nucleotides: 14.

This chain connects TRBV5-1 to TRBJ2-7, with D hard to call. The CDR3 covers 11 residues. The germline V gene encodes CDR1 SGHRS and CDR2 YFSETQ. V gave up 4 bases and J gave up 5 bases, with 7 bases separating them. The CDR3 is CASSPGHEQYF. Written as DNA, the CDR3 is TGCGCCAGCAGCCCCGGCCACGAGCAGTACTTC.

CDR3 coding DNA: TGTGCCAGCAGTTACGGGCAGGGTACATTGGTTGGCTACACCTTC. Amino acid sequence: CASSYGQGTLVGYTF. The rearrangement uses TRBV6-5 and TRBJ1-2; a possible D gene is TRBD1 (5 bases). V was trimmed by 2 bases and J by 7 bases, leaving 17 bases between them. Germline CDR1 reads MNHEY; CDR2 reads SVGAGI. The CDR3 is made up of 15 amino acids.

J is TRBJ2-3 and V is TRBV5-6; D gene ambiguous. Trimming stripped 0 bases from V and 4 bases from J, with 12 bases between. The CDR3 covers 15 residues. Germline V CDR1 and CDR2: SGHDT, YYEEEE. The CDR3: CASSLVDLGPDTQYF. CDR3 bases: TGTGCCAGCAGCTTGGTAGATTTGGGCCCAGATACGCAGTATTTT.

The chain uses TRBV5-1 and TRBJ2-7; 8 bases are a match to TRBD2. The germline CDR1 and CDR2 sequences are SGHRS and YFSETQ. The CDR3 has 14 amino acids. V trimming: 2 bases; J trimming: 2 bases; junction bases outside the gene matches: 3. In nucleotides, the CDR3 is TGCGCCAGCAGCTTACGGGGGGGCCCCTACGAGCAGTACTTC. As protein: CASSLRGGPYEQYF.

This chain links TRBV29-1 with TRBJ2-5, with TRBD1 matching over 8 bases. V was pared by 6 bases and J by 4 bases, with 4 bases of the junction left unmatched. CDR1 and CDR2 from the germline V gene are SQVTM and ANQGSEA. The CDR3 covers 12 residues. The CDR3 bases are TGCAGCGTCATGACAGGGGTAGAGACCCAGTACTTC. This sequence encodes CSVMTGVETQYF.